Listed here are 16 T cell receptor beta chains from one sample, sequenced in a study of blood T cell repertoires in COVID-19. Profiling relied on immunoSEQ multiplex PCR, and the TCRdb table lists in-frame clones only, not all of them. The sample has roughly 160,000 clones; approximately 85% are singletons. Sequenced material: peripheral blood. All receptors derive from a man older than 75 with COVID-19, enrolled during active disease.

The V gene is TRBV9, the J gene TRBJ1-3, with 7 bases identical to TRBD1. V was clipped by 3 bases and J by 8 bases; unmatched bases: 5. This CDR3 is 13 amino acids long. CDR1 SGDLS and CDR2 YYNGEE come from the germline V gene. As DNA, the CDR3 is TGTGCCAGCAGCGCAACAGGGGAGGACACCATATATTTT. The encoded protein is CASSATGEDTIYF.

The CDR3 sequence is CASSFGSGGNTGELFF. DNA for the CDR3: TGTGCCAGCAGCTTCGGCAGCGGGGGGAACACCGGGGAGCTGTTTTTT. This chain links TRBV5-5 with TRBJ2-2, with 8 bases matching TRBD2. Trimming removed 2 bases from V and 1 base from J; junction bases left unmatched: 4. Germline V gene data show CDR1 as SGHKS and CDR2 as YYEKEE (reference sequence). The CDR3 has 16 residues. The entire variable domain, with the rest obtained from reference TRBV5-5 and TRBJ2-2, is as follows: DAGVTQSPTHLIKTRGQQVTLRCSPISGHKSVSWYQQVLGQGPQFIFQYYEKEERGRGNFPDRFSARQFPNYSSELNVNALLLGDSALYLCASSFGSGGNTGELFFGEGSRLTVL.

The chain joins TRBV23-1 to TRBJ2-5, with 9 bases aligning to TRBD1. Being an ORF, TRBV23-1 has a function that is uncertain. This CDR3 is 15 amino acids long. V trimming: 1 base; J trimming: 4 bases; junction bases outside the gene matches: 4. CDR3 coding DNA: TGCGCCAGCAGTCAATTGGGACAGGGTGGAGAGACCCAGTACTTC. It yields the protein CASSQLGQGGETQYF.

V usage is TRBV6-4 and J usage is TRBJ1-5, with a weak D call TRBD1 (6 bases). Germline lookup yields CDR1 MRHNA and CDR2 SNTAGT. The ends were cut back, 4 bases at V and 0 bases at J, with 10 bases in the middle. The CDR3 has 15 residues. The CDR3 here is CASSAQGNSNQPQHF. DNA for the CDR3: TGTGCCAGCAGTGCCCAGGGGAATAGCAATCAGCCCCAGCATTTT.

This chain connects TRBV18 to TRBJ1-1; D ambiguous. V shed 5 bases and J shed 6 bases, with 10 bases lying between them. This CDR3 contains 12 residues. Germline V CDR1 and CDR2: KGHSH, LQKENI. Here the CDR3 DNA reads TGTGCCAGCTCATTAACGCGGGCTGAAGCTTTCTTT. This translates into CASSLTRAEAFF.

The chain joins TRBV7-2 to TRBJ1-1; D may be TRBD1 (5 bases). The length of the CDR3 is 14 residues. Germline V gene data show CDR1 as SGHTA and CDR2 as FQGNSA. Trimming took 6 bases from V and 4 from J, leaving 15 bases between them. CDR3 loop: CASSPLQGGTEAFF. For the CDR3, the DNA is TGTGCCAGCAGTCCTCTCCAGGGTGGCACTGAAGCTTTCTTT.

The rearrangement uses TRBV28 and TRBJ1-1; maybe TRBD1 (6 bases). Germline loops: CDR1 MDHEN, CDR2 SYDVKM. The CDR3 is made up of 14 amino acids. V lost 6 bases to trimming and J lost 4 bases, with 15 bases between them. The CDR3 DNA is TGTGCCAGCAGACTTAGACCCAGGGGCACTGAAGCTTTCTTT. Its protein product is CASRLRPRGTEAFF. Supplemented by reference TRBV28 and TRBJ1-1, the full variable domain reads DVKVTQSSRYLVKRTGEKVFLECVQDMDHENMFWYRQDPGLGLRLIYFSYDVKMKEKGDIPEGYSVSREKKERFSLILESASTNQTSMYLCASRLRPRGTEAFFGQGTRLTVV.

This clone has a single count. This chain connects TRBV7-3 to TRBJ1-1; tentatively, D is TRBD1 (5 bases). Trimming shortened V by 5 bases and J by 2 bases, and 9 bases separated the two germline ends. This CDR3 has 13 residues. Germline values: CDR1 SGHTA, CDR2 FQGTGA. CDR3 sequence: CASSQDINTEAFF. DNA of the CDR3: TGTGCCAGCAGCCAGGACATCAACACTGAAGCTTTCTTT.

V and J are TRBV6-5 and TRBJ2-1; 7 bases agree with TRBD2. The CDR3 consists of 15 residues. Per germline, CDR1 MNHEY and CDR2 SVGAGI. After removal of 5 bases from V and 4 bases from J, the junction contained 8 bases not matched to a gene. The CDR3 sequence: CASSPRSGGYNEQFF. The CDR3 nucleotides are TGTGCCAGCAGTCCAAGGTCGGGGGGTTACAATGAGCAGTTCTTC.

This clone was seen only a few times. The rearrangement links TRBV2 to TRBJ2-1; 11 bases map to TRBD2. Germline V lookup: CDR1 SNHLY, CDR2 FYNNEI. CDR3 length equals 16 residues. The junction had 12 bases not matched to a gene; V was cut back by 8 bases and J by 6 bases. As DNA, the CDR3 is TGTGCCAGCGGGAGGACTAGCGGGCTCCCCGCCAATGAGCAGTTCTTC. Its protein is CASGRTSGLPANEQFF.

This chain uses TRBV28 with TRBJ1-4, with TRBD1 identical over 10 bases. Trimming removed 4 bases from V and 5 bases from J; junction bases left unmatched: 7. Per the germline V gene, CDR1 is MDHEN and CDR2 is SYDVKM. There are 16 residues in the CDR3. The CDR3 loop reads CASSSPPGQGNEKLFF. The CDR3 DNA follows: TGTGCCAGCAGTTCGCCACCGGGACAGGGGAATGAAAAACTGTTTTTT.

The chain links TRBV27 to TRBJ2-5; TRBD1 matches at 11 bases. The CDR3 totals 13 residues. CDR1 and CDR2 from the germline V gene are MNHEY and SMNVEV (reference sequence). V shed 4 bases and J 7 bases; nucleotides not matched to a gene: 2. DNA for the CDR3: TGTGCCAGCAGTTACGGGACAGGGGGGACCCAGTACTTC. Its translation: CASSYGTGGTQYF.

This clone was counted a few times. The rearrangement links TRBV7-3 to TRBJ1-1; possible D gene TRBD1, 6 bases. The germline gives CDR1 SGHTA, CDR2 FQGTGA. This CDR3 comprises 14 residues. Trimming left V 5 bases short and J 6 bases short, with 16 bases between. This chain's CDR3 is CASSQSTGNPEAFF. CDR3 sequence (DNA): TGTGCCAGCAGCCAGAGTACAGGGAATCCTGAAGCTTTCTTT.

The J gene is TRBJ1-5, the V gene TRBV28, with a weak D call TRBD1 (5 bases). Trimming took off 7 bases at V and 1 base at J, with 14 bases between the two ends. CDR1 is MDHEN and CDR2 is SYDVKM in the germline V gene. There are 15 residues in the CDR3. CDR3 residues: CASNPIGGSNQPQHF. The CDR3 nucleotides read TGTGCCAGCAACCCCATCGGGGGGAGCAATCAGCCCCAGCATTTT. Filled out from reference TRBV28 and TRBJ1-5, the complete variable domain reads DVKVTQSSRYLVKRTGEKVFLECVQDMDHENMFWYRQDPGLGLRLIYFSYDVKMKEKGDIPEGYSVSREKKERFSLILESASTNQTSMYLCASNPIGGSNQPQHFGDGTRLSIL.

This rearrangement joins TRBV6-5 to TRBJ2-7; 7 nucleotides align to TRBD2. V gave up 6 bases and J gave up 4 bases; unmatched junction bases: 6. Germline assignment: CDR1 MNHEY and CDR2 SVGAGI. This CDR3 has 13 residues. In DNA, the CDR3 is TGTGCCAGCAGCCGAGCGGGGTCGTACGAGCAGTACTTC. Translated, it gives CASSRAGSYEQYF.

This clone was detected a few times. The chain carries TRBV20-1 and TRBJ1-3; 12 nucleotides align to TRBD1. The CDR3 runs to 17 residues. The trim removed 3 bases at V and 2 bases at J, leaving 8 bases unmatched. Germline values: CDR1 DFQATT, CDR2 SNEGSKA (reference sequence). The DNA for the CDR3 is TGCAGTGCTAGTAACCGGGACAGGGGGCTTGCTGGAAACACCATATATTTT. It translates to CSASNRDRGLAGNTIYF.